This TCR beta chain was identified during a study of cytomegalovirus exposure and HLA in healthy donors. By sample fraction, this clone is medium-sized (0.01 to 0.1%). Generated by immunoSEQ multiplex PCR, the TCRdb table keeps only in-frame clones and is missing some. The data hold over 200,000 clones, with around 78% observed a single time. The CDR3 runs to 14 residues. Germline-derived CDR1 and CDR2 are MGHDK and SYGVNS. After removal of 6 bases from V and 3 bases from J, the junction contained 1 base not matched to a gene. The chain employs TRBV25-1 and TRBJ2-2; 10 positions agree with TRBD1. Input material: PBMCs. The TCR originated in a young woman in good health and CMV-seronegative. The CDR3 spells CASSGTGDTGELFF. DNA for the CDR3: TGTGCCAGCAGCGGGACAGGGGACACCGGGGAGCTGTTTTTT.